Listed below are T cell receptor beta chains from one sample, sequenced in a study of immune heterogeneity within non-small cell lung tumors. Each CDR3 protein is one row after TCRdb ran MiXCR on the multiplex PCR reads. This table has about 15,000 distinct CDR3 sequences, 28% appearing once. Sequenced sample: lung tumor tissue. All receptors derive from a man in his forties with non-small cell lung cancer. CDR3s include the opening cysteine and the closing phenylalanine or tryptophan.

CDR3aa: CASSSGLAGWSGELFF
v_gene: TRBV5-1
len: 16
j_gene: TRBJ2-2

CDR3aa: CASRSSPGELFF
v_gene: TRBV5-6
len: 12
j_gene: TRBJ2-2

CDR3aa: CASSLALTGINSPLHF
v_gene: TRBV5-6
len: 16
j_gene: TRBJ1-6

CDR3aa: CASRQDRATGELFF
v_gene: TRBV27
len: 14
j_gene: TRBJ2-2

CDR3aa: CAWSVGAASQETQYF
v_gene: TRBV30
len: 15
j_gene: TRBJ2-5

CDR3aa: CASSFWTGGNTGELFF
v_gene: TRBV5-1
len: 16
j_gene: TRBJ2-2

CDR3aa: CASSPRGTGELFF
v_gene: TRBV6-1
len: 13
j_gene: TRBJ2-2

CDR3aa: CATSDFHPPNEQFF
v_gene: TRBV24-1
len: 14
j_gene: TRBJ2-1

CDR3aa: CASSLTLSEGNDEQYF
v_gene: TRBV5-1
len: 16
j_gene: TRBJ2-7

CDR3aa: CASMSGGIYGYTF
v_gene: TRBV6-2/TRBV6-3
len: 13
j_gene: TRBJ1-2

CDR3aa: CASSPDFADNEQFF
v_gene: TRBV19
len: 14
j_gene: TRBJ2-1

CDR3aa: CASSITTGGEETQYF
v_gene: TRBV19
len: 15
j_gene: TRBJ2-5

CDR3aa: CTSSQPRQGKGYTF
v_gene: TRBV4-1
len: 14
j_gene: TRBJ1-2

CDR3aa: CASSDSATGNEQFF
v_gene: TRBV10-1
len: 14
j_gene: TRBJ2-1

CDR3aa: CASSSTRNEQFF
v_gene: TRBV12-3/TRBV12-4
len: 12
j_gene: TRBJ2-1

CDR3aa: CASSPRPLGFDNEQFF
v_gene: TRBV13
len: 16
j_gene: TRBJ2-1

CDR3aa: CSARDRAQLVTQYF
v_gene: TRBV20-1
len: 14
j_gene: TRBJ2-3

CDR3aa: CATSEDGVGELFF
v_gene: TRBV24-1
len: 13
j_gene: TRBJ2-2

CDR3aa: CASNGIAGYNEQFF
v_gene: TRBV4-1
len: 14
j_gene: TRBJ2-1

CDR3aa: CASSLGGSGQPQHF
v_gene: TRBV12-3/TRBV12-4
len: 14
j_gene: TRBJ1-5

CDR3aa: CASRRGFGYEQYF
v_gene: TRBV27
len: 13
j_gene: TRBJ2-7

CDR3aa: CASSTGTGTGTDTQYF
v_gene: TRBV12-3/TRBV12-4
len: 16
j_gene: TRBJ2-3

CDR3aa: CASSFSLDSYEQYF
v_gene: TRBV19
len: 14
j_gene: TRBJ2-7

CDR3aa: CSVAGQGTYEQYF
v_gene: TRBV29-1
len: 13
j_gene: TRBJ2-7

CDR3aa: CASSYRQGGETQYF
v_gene: TRBV3-1
len: 14
j_gene: TRBJ2-5

CDR3aa: CASSSTWNTEAFF
v_gene: TRBV5-8
len: 13
j_gene: TRBJ1-1

CDR3aa: CASSLNLRGLAGDTGELFF
v_gene: TRBV7-9
len: 19
j_gene: TRBJ2-2

CDR3aa: CASSPVPVRLDRGRLNEQFF
v_gene: TRBV4-1
len: 20
j_gene: TRBJ2-1

CDR3aa: CSALLSGGFSNQPQHF
v_gene: TRBV20-1
len: 16
j_gene: TRBJ1-5